These T cell receptor beta chains were read from a single sample in a study of blood T cells in healthy people across ages. TCRdb reprocessed the 5' RACE reads with MiXCR, giving one entry per CDR3 protein. The data contain about 1,400,000 distinct CDR3 sequences, approximately 40% of them seen just once; the ten biggest clones take up 7.9%. The material sequenced was blood. The source of these receptors is a woman between 18 and 29 years old in good health. CDR3s include the opening cysteine and the closing phenylalanine or tryptophan. A D gene is named only where the DNA matches it firmly. Clone size is stated in some rows and not others, as once, few, many or a class when expanded.

abundance	v_gene	j_gene	d_gene	len	CDR3aa	CDR3nt
few	TRBV9	TRBJ2-1	NA	12	CASSVVGKEQFF	TGTGCCAGCAGCGTAGTGGGGAAGGAGCAGTTCTTC
few	TRBV20-1	TRBJ2-5	NA	13	CSAMPRNQETQYF	TGCAGTGCGATGCCCCGGAACCAAGAGACCCAGTACTTC
NA	TRBV20-1	TRBJ2-5	TRBD2	15	CSAPLAGGIQETQYF	TGCAGTGCCCCGCTAGCGGGGGGGATACAAGAGACCCAGTACTTC
NA	TRBV20-1	TRBJ1-1	NA	15	CSARDGYRVGTEAFF	TGCAGTGCTAGAGATGGGTACAGGGTGGGTACTGAAGCTTTCTTT
NA	TRBV11-2	TRBJ2-2	TRBD2	15	CASSSGRVGTGELFF	TGTGCCAGCAGCTCCGGGAGGGTAGGGACCGGGGAGCTGTTTTTT
many	TRBV7-2	TRBJ1-2	TRBD1	14	CASSLSGGEYGYTF	TGTGCCAGCAGCTTATCAGGGGGCGAGTATGGCTACACCTTC
NA	TRBV6-5	TRBJ2-7	TRBD1	14	CASRTGVEIYEQYF	TGTGCCAGCAGGACAGGGGTTGAGATCTACGAGCAGTACTTC
NA	TRBV6-1	TRBJ2-7	NA	12	CASGLTPYEQYF	TGTGCCTCCGGGCTAACACCCTACGAGCAGTACTTC
NA	TRBV28	TRBJ1-1	TRBD1	15	CASSWTGDMNTEAFF	TGTGCCAGCAGTTGGACAGGGGACATGAACACTGAAGCTTTCTTT
few	TRBV28	TRBJ2-3	TRBD1	16	CASSLWGQGPTDTQYF	TGTGCCAGCAGTTTATGGGGACAGGGCCCCACAGATACGCAGTATTTT
NA	TRBV7-9	TRBJ1-1	TRBD1	17	CASSPPTGQGVSRRAFF	TGTGCCAGCAGCCCGCCCACGGGACAGGGGGTAAGCAGGCGAGCTTTCTTT
few	TRBV20-1	TRBJ2-7	NA	15	CSAPSRTDGAYEQYF	TGCAGTGCCCCCAGCCGGACCGACGGAGCCTACGAGCAGTACTTC
NA	TRBV23-1	TRBJ2-1	NA	9	CAKDNEQFF	TGCGCCAAGGACAATGAGCAGTTCTTC
NA	TRBV9	TRBJ2-7	NA	15	CASSVAQATNNEQYF	TGTGCCAGCAGCGTAGCCCAGGCTACCAACAATGAGCAGTACTTC
NA	TRBV27	TRBJ2-5	TRBD1	16	CASSLFGTGVEETQYF	TGTGCCAGCAGTTTATTTGGGACAGGGGTGGAAGAGACCCAGTACTTC
once	TRBV3-1	TRBJ2-3	NA	14	CASSQHPDTDTQYF	TGTGCCAGCAGCCAACACCCAGACACAGATACGCAGTATTTT
NA	TRBV12-3/TRBV12-4	TRBJ1-5	NA	12	CASSRDGRPQHF	TGTGCCAGCAGCCGGGACGGGCGGCCCCAGCATTTT
many	TRBV7-2	TRBJ1-2	NA	12	CASSPHRYGYTF	TGTGCCAGCAGCCCACACCGCTATGGCTACACCTTC
NA	TRBV9	TRBJ1-1	NA	13	CASSVYIGTEDFF	TGTGCCAGCAGCGTATATATCGGCACTGAAGATTTCTTT
NA	TRBV12-3/TRBV12-4	TRBJ1-5	NA	15	CASASGTNFGQPQHF	TGTGCCAGCGCCTCCGGGACAAATTTTGGGCAGCCCCAGCATTTT
few	TRBV3-1	TRBJ1-1	NA	15	CASSQGGRRNTEAFF	TGTGCCAGCAGCCAAGGAGGGCGGAGGAACACTGAAGCTTTCTTT
NA	TRBV5-1	TRBJ1-4	NA	17	CASSLEGPATSNEKLFF	TGCGCCAGCAGCTTGGAGGGACCTGCCACCTCAAACGAAAAACTGTTTTTT
NA	TRBV2	TRBJ2-3	NA	16	CASSAQGSSGSDTQYF	TGTGCCAGCTCGGCCCAGGGATCTTCCGGGTCTGATACGCAGTATTTT
NA	TRBV6-6	TRBJ1-1	NA	16	CASSYSTEGGHTEAFF	TGTGCCAGCAGTTACTCGACGGAAGGTGGGCACACTGAAGCTTTCTTT
NA	TRBV6-4	TRBJ1-1	NA	13	CASSALRGTEAFF	TGCGCCAGCAGCGCCCTTAGAGGAACTGAAGCTTTCTTT
NA	TRBV15	TRBJ2-3	TRBD2	15	CATRGTRELTDTQYF	TGTGCCACCCGGGGGACGCGGGAGCTTACAGATACGCAGTATTTT
NA	TRBV19	TRBJ2-7	TRBD2	14	CASRLAGGSGEQYF	TGTGCCAGTAGGCTAGCGGGAGGATCGGGGGAGCAGTACTTC
few	TRBV5-1	TRBJ2-3	TRBD2	16	CASSSGTSGDSDTQYF	TGCGCCAGCAGCTCCGGGACTAGCGGGGACTCTGATACGCAGTATTTT
NA	TRBV10-3	TRBJ2-5	NA	12	CAIGTSSETQYF	TGTGCCATAGGTACCTCCTCTGAGACCCAGTACTTC
NA	TRBV18	TRBJ2-3	TRBD2	17	CASSPRTSGGTTDTQYF	TGTGCCAGCTCACCCAGGACTAGCGGGGGAACGACAGATACGCAGTATTTT
few	TRBV20-1	TRBJ2-1	TRBD2	13	CSASPGGPQEQFF	TGCAGTGCTAGCCCGGGAGGACCCCAAGAGCAGTTCTTC
few	TRBV4-1	TRBJ1-5	TRBD1	14	CASSQGTGDQPQHF	TGCGCCAGCAGCCAAGGGACAGGGGATCAGCCCCAGCATTTT
NA	TRBV3-1	TRBJ2-3	NA	13	CASSHASADTQYF	TGTGCCAGCAGCCACGCCAGTGCAGATACGCAGTATTTT
NA	TRBV5-1	TRBJ1-1	NA	16	CASSLAVGVMNTEAFF	TGCGCCAGCAGCTTGGCGGTTGGGGTAATGAACACTGAAGCTTTCTTT
once	TRBV29-1	TRBJ2-7	TRBD2	14	CSVLLAGAPNEQYF	TGCAGCGTCCTACTAGCGGGAGCCCCCAATGAGCAGTACTTC